Described below is a single T cell receptor beta chain sequence and its context. Per the authors' pipeline: Reference gene primer amplification gave estimated nucleated cell counts. Produced via immunoSEQ multiplex PCR; TCRdb's table is partial and in-frame only. Clone size and V and J calls were adopted from that table, with D and trimming inferred from the DNA. Here the sample spans approximately 50,000 clones, roughly nine tenths being singletons. Looked up from germline, CDR1 is SGHRS and CDR2 is YFSETQ. The CDR3 is made up of 13 amino acids. The V and J ends lost 3 bases and 6 bases, in that order; junction bases with no gene match: 2. This specimen belongs to a study of blood T cell repertoires in COVID-19. On the study more broadly: COVID-19 samples, acute and convalescent, were from the United States, Italy and Spain. PBMCs, B-cell-depleted T cells, or T cells provided the cDNA or gDNA that made up the material.

The TCR originated in a human donor in a cohort sampled during active COVID-19. The sequencing sample was made of peripheral blood. The V call is TRBV5-1, the J call TRBJ2-1; 8 bases are a match to TRBD2. The CDR3 loop is CASSSGTSNEQFF. The CDR3 region has the DNA TGCGCCAGCAGCTCCGGGACTAGCAATGAGCAGTTCTTC.